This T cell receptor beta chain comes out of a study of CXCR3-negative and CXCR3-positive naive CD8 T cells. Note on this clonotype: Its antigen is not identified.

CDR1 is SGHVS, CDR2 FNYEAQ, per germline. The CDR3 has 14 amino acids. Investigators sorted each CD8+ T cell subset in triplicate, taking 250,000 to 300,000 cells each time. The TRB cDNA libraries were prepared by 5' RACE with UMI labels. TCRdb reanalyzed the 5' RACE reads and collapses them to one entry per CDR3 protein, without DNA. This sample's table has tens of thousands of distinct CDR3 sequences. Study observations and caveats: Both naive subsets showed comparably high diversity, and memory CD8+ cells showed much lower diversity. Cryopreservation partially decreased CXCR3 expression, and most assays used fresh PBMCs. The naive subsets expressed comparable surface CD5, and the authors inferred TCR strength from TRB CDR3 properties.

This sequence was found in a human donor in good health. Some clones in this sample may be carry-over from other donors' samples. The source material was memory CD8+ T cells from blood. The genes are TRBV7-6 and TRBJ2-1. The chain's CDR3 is CASSTVGTSNEQFF.